This T cell receptor (beta chain) was profiled in a study of T cells after yellow fever vaccination (dated by TCRdb to between 2017 and 2020). Turning to the overall study: The SMART-Seq v4 Ultra Low Input RNA kit was used to prepare libraries from fractions with low cell numbers. To follow T-cell clones before and after primary and booster YFV17D yellow fever vaccination, bulk TCR alpha and beta repertoires were sequenced over time. Two healthy male donors made up the cohort, one aged 18 to 29 years and the other aged 30 to 40 years. Bulk PBMC replicates and cell subsets were isolated from blood drawn at multiple timepoints before and after both primary and secondary immunization.

General study outcomes and caveats: Because abundant contaminating clonotypes from the bulk population could be contained in FACS-sorted repertoires, computational filtering was required. Most clones expanded after primary vaccination (about 95% of CD4 and roughly 90% of CD8) were re-detected after the booster, suggesting that broad memory maintenance occurred. A small fraction of clonotypes showed up in both the CD4 and CD8 compartments, probably as a result of convergent recombination. The secondary T-cell response was found to be weaker but faster than the primary response, with a peak reached on day 5 rather than on day 15. Because only a couple of donors were included in the study, the extent to which the findings can be generalized is limited.

The label giving this sample's treatment or condition can be read as: live attenuated yellow fever vaccine strain. At each blood-draw timepoint, two biological replicates of bulk PBMCs were obtained. PBMCs were isolated from peripheral blood using a standard Ficoll-Paque protocol. TriZol was used to extract RNA from bulk PBMCs, from CD4 and CD8 fractions, and from dextramer-positive and dextramer-negative fractions. V lost 4 bases and J lost 1 base; the stretch between them is 17 bases long. Spanning cysteine to phenylalanine, the CDR3 consists of 17 amino acids. Just CDR3 DNA is preserved here, 51 bases in frame from base 1. Via the germline V gene, CDR1 is MNHEY and CDR2 SVGEGT. Synthesis of TCR cDNA relied on 5'RACE template switching, a step that introduced a universal primer site along with unique molecular identifiers. Priming of cDNA synthesis was performed from both the TCR alpha and TCR beta constant segments. Library amplification involved two PCR steps, and the second step added sample barcodes and sequencing adapters. Sequencing of libraries was done on Illumina HiSeq 2500 (2x100 bp) or NovaSeq (2x150 bp). The study's processing was this. Reads were demultiplexed and collapsed into UMI consensus sequences with MIGEC, and V(D)J alignment was performed with MiXCR. Using edgeR on replicate PBMC samples, clonotypes were called vaccine-responding if FDR was below 0.01 and the log2 fold change was above 5 up to day 15. CD4 or CD8 identity was assigned to each bulk clonotype according to whether the clonotype was present at higher abundance in the sequenced CD4 repertoire or the sequenced CD8 repertoire. TCRdb trimmed the raw reads at Q25, called clones with MiXCR and kept productive beta chains. Each entry is one CDR3 protein sequence, shown with its most common DNA and genes. These V and J calls are TCRdb output, not the study's own analysis. For this sample there are about 360,000 distinct CDR3 sequences; 6.2% appear just once. 15% of the sample lies in the top ten.

This clonotype occurred many times. This receptor's antigen is unknown. Base qualities are not recorded, but no much larger clone differs from it by a single base. The starting material was PBMCs, obtained 5 days after the yellow fever booster vaccination. This receptor was taken from a man aged 25 to 45 who received the YFV17D yellow fever vaccine. The chain was built from TRBV6-2 or TRBV6-3 and TRBJ2-1; TRBD2 is possibly the D segment (6 matching bases). The encoded CDR3 is CASSSWRPGRSYNEQFF. Read as DNA, the sequence is TGTGCCAGCAGTTCGTGGCGCCCGGGGAGGTCCTACAATGAGCAGTTCTTC.